The 2 T cell receptor beta chains below all came from one sample that was sequenced in a study of STAT3 mutations in large granular lymphocyte leukemia. Study-level findings and limits: Every T-cell large granular lymphocyte leukemia patient had at least one immunodominant TCR beta clonotype.

TCRdb keeps only in-frame clones here, not all; method: immunoSEQ multiplex PCR. In the table there are approximately 8,200 clones, around nine tenths of which are singletons. These TCRs' antigens remain unknown. Input material: peripheral blood mononuclear cells. These receptors were collected from a man at least 80 years old with T-cell large granular lymphocyte leukemia. Some clones in this sample may be carry-over from other donors' samples.

The V gene is TRBV28, the J gene TRBJ2-7; no clear D gene. V was cut by 10 bases and J by 2 bases, with 15 bases left in between. The germline CDR1 and CDR2 sequences are MDHEN and SYDVKM. CDR3 length equals 13 residues. The CDR3 DNA follows: TGTGCCATACCGAGGACGGCGACCTACGAGCAGTACTTC. It translates to CAIPRTATYEQYF.

The chain combines TRBV5-4 with TRBJ1-2; D is undetermined. The CDR3 extends over 14 amino acids. CDR1 is SGHNT and CDR2 is YYREEE in the germline V gene (reference sequence). Trimming shortened V by 4 bases and J by 2 bases, and 12 bases separated the two germline ends. The CDR3: CASSPPGLNYGYTF. The CDR3 coding sequence is TGTGCCAGCAGCCCCCCGGGTCTCAACTATGGCTACACCTTC.